This T cell receptor beta chain originates from a study of T-cell reconstitution after alpha-beta-depleted transplantation in children. This clonotype was seen at least ten times. Its antigen is not known. Points from the study as a whole: The study reportedly traced alpha-beta T cells about two months after transplant to several hundred expanded graft clones.

The TCRbeta library incorporated unique molecular identifiers. MiXCR, run by TCRdb on the PCR reads, gives a single entry per CDR3 protein. The sample holds approximately 300,000 distinct CDR3 sequences, roughly 10% seen once. Germline V gene sequence: CDR1 MNHEY, CDR2 SVGEGT. The CDR3 is 16 residues long. The V end was cut by 0 bases, the J end by 1 base, with 13 bases between. This TCR derives from a male patient aged 2-15 years who had a stem cell transplant for chronic granulomatous disease, so the T cells may come from the graft donor. The sequences come from peripheral blood, collected 180 days after TCRalphabeta/CD19-depleted stem cell transplant. The chain is built from TRBV6-2 or TRBV6-3 and TRBJ2-7; D call uncertain. Here the CDR3 DNA reads TGTGCCAGCAGTTACTCTCTGTCAGGAAATTCCTACGAGCAGTACTTC. This codes for CASSYSLSGNSYEQYF.